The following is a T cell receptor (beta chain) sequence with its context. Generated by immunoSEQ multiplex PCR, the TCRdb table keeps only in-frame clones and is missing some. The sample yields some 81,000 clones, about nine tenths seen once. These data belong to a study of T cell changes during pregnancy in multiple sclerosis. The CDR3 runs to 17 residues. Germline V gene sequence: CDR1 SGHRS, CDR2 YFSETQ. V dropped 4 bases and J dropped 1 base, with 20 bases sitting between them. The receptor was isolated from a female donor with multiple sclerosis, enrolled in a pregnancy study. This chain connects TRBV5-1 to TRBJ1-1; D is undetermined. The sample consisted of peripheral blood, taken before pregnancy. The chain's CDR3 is CASSPTGFARANTEAFF. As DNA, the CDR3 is TGCGCCAGCAGCCCAACCGGTTTCGCCCGAGCGAACACTGAAGCTTTCTTT.